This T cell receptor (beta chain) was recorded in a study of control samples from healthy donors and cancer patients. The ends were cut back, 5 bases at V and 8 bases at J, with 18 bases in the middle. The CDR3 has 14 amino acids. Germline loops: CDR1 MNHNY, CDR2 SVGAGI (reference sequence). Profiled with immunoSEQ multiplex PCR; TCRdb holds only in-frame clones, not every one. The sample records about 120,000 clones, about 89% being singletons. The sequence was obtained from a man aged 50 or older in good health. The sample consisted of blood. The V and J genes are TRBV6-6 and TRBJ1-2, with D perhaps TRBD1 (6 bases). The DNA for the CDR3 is TGTGCCAGCAGTGGGAGGGACAACCCGGGGGGCTACACCTTC. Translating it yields CASSGRDNPGGYTF.